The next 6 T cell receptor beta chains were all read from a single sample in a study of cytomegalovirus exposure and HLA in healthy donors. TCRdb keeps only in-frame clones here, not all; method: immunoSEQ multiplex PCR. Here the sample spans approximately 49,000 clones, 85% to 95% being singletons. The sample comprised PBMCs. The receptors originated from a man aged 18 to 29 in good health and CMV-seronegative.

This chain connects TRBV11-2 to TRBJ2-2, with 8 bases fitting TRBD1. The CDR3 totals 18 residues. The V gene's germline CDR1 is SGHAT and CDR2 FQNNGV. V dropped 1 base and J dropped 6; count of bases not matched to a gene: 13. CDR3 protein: CASSLGQGASAAAGELFF. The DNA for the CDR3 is TGTGCCAGCAGCTTAGGGCAGGGGGCGTCAGCGGCAGCCGGGGAGCTGTTTTTT.

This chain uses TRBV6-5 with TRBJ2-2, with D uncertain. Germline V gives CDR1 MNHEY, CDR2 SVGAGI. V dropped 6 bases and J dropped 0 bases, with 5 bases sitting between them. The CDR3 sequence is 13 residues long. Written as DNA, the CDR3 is TGTGCCAGCAGCCCGGCGAACACCGGGGAGCTGTTTTTT. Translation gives CASSPANTGELFF.

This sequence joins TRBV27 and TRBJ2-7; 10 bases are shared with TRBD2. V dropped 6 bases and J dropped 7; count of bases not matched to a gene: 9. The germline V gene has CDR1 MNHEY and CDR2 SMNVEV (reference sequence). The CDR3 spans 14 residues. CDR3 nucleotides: TGTGCCAGCAGCCTTCTAGCGGGAGTCGATGAGCAGTACTTC. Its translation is CASSLLAGVDEQYF.

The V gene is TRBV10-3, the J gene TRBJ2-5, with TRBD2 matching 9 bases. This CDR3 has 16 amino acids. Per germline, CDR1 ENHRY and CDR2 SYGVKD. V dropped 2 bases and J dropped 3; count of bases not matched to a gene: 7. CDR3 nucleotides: TGTGCCATCAGTGAGCCTAGCGGGAACGTAAAAGAGACCCAGTACTTC. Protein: CAISEPSGNVKETQYF.

CDR3 nucleotide sequence: TGTGCCAGTAGTATAGGGGGGCTCTACAATGAGCAGTTCTTC. Protein product: CASSIGGLYNEQFF. This chain connects TRBV19 to TRBJ2-1; D perhaps matches TRBD1 (6 bases). CDR1 LNHDA and CDR2 SQIVND come from the germline V gene (reference sequence). The V end lost 1 base, the J end lost 3 bases, and 7 bases lay between the germline ends. The CDR3 is 14 amino acids.

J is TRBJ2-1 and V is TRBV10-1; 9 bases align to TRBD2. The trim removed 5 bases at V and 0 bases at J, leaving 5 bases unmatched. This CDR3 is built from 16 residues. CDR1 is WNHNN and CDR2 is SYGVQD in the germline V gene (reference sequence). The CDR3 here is CASSSTSGHSYNEQFF. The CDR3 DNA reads TGCGCCAGCAGTTCCACTAGCGGGCACTCCTACAATGAGCAGTTCTTC.